One and the same sample provided the 21 T cell receptor beta chains below, sequenced in a study of cytomegalovirus exposure and HLA in healthy donors. The study ran its PCR with 60 Vbeta and 13 Jbeta primers. Generated by immunoSEQ multiplex PCR, the TCRdb table keeps only in-frame clones and is missing some. The specimen's table records roughly 65,000 clones. Sequenced input: PBMCs. The receptors derive from a boy between 10 and 17 years old in good health and CMV-seronegative.

The rearrangement uses TRBV7-7 and TRBJ2-1, with 7 nucleotides matching TRBD2. There are 15 residues in the CDR3. From germline, CDR1 is SSHAT and CDR2 FNYEAQ (reference sequence). J gave up 7 bases and V 0 bases, and 6 bases lay outside the gene matches. As DNA, the CDR3 is TGTGCCAGCAGCTTAGCGCCCAGCGGGGAGAATGAGCAGTTCTTC. Amino acids: CASSLAPSGENEQFF.

The V call is TRBV6-6, the J call TRBJ1-2; D not certain. The V gene lost 11 bases and the J gene lost 6 bases, with 19 bases spanning the gap. Per the germline V gene, CDR1 is MNHNY and CDR2 is SVGAGI (reference sequence). This CDR3 region has 13 residues. CDR3 sequence reads: CASRELRVNGYTF. As DNA, the CDR3 is TGTGCCTCCCGGGAACTTAGAGTCAATGGCTACACCTTC.

The chain recombines TRBV9 with TRBJ2-1; 14 nucleotides agree with TRBD2. Germline values: CDR1 SGDLS, CDR2 YYNGEE. The V gene end was trimmed by 3 bases and the J gene end by 7 bases; junction bases not matched to a gene: 9. The CDR3 runs to 17 residues. CDR3 DNA: TGTGCCAGCAGCGGTGGGACTAGCGGGAGTTTAGTGAATGAGCAGTTCTTC. Residues: CASSGGTSGSLVNEQFF.

The chain carries TRBV29-1 and TRBJ2-1; D might be TRBD1 (5 bases). Germline assignment: CDR1 SQVTM and CDR2 ANQGSEA. Trimming removed 0 bases from V and 4 bases from J, with 19 bases in between. CDR3 length equals 17 residues. This CDR3 is CSVEDLQKLSGYNEQFF. DNA of the CDR3: TGCAGCGTTGAAGATCTTCAAAAACTTTCAGGGTACAATGAGCAGTTCTTC.

The rearrangement uses TRBV9 and TRBJ1-4; 11 bases are a match to TRBD1. V dropped 4 bases and J dropped 3; count of bases not matched to a gene: 8. This CDR3 comprises 17 residues. Germline V gene sequence: CDR1 SGDLS, CDR2 YYNGEE. The CDR3 DNA sequence: TGTGCCAGCAGCCCCTCAGGACAGGGGGCCCCTAATGAAAAACTGTTTTTT. It yields the protein CASSPSGQGAPNEKLFF. The whole variable domain, remainder taken from reference TRBV9 and TRBJ1-4, is DSGVTQTPKHLITATGQRVTLRCSPRSGDLSVYWYQQSLDQGLQFLIQYYNGEERAKGNILERFSAQQFPDLHSELNLSSLELGDSALYFCASSPSGQGAPNEKLFFGSGTQLSVL.

The rearrangement uses TRBV5-6 and TRBJ2-7; TRBD2 agrees at 10 bases. This CDR3 has 16 residues. Per the germline V gene, CDR1 is SGHDT and CDR2 is YYEEEE. V dropped 4 bases and J dropped 4; count of bases not matched to a gene: 11. CDR3 region: CASSGSVAGGLYEQYF. The DNA of the CDR3 is TGTGCCAGCAGCGGGAGTGTAGCGGGAGGTTTATACGAGCAGTACTTC.

This chain links TRBV29-1 with TRBJ2-1; D remains ambiguous. The germline V gene has CDR1 SQVTM and CDR2 ANQGSEA. Trimming removed 0 bases from V and 0 bases from J, with 9 bases in between. The CDR3 loop spans 15 amino acids. In DNA form, the CDR3 reads TGCAGCGTTGAAGATAGAACGAGCTCCTACAATGAGCAGTTCTTC. Its protein product is CSVEDRTSSYNEQFF.

The CDR3 is CASRAPYRGNSNQPQHF. The CDR3 bases are TGTGCCAGCAGGGCCCCTTACAGGGGGAACAGCAATCAGCCCCAGCATTTT. V usage is TRBV6-4 and J usage is TRBJ1-5, with 8 bases matching TRBD1. CDR1 and CDR2 (germline): MRHNA, SNTAGT. Losses at the gene ends were 6 bases for V and 1 base for J; bases not matched to a gene: 11. The CDR3 contains 17 residues.

The V gene is TRBV5-4, the J gene TRBJ2-1, with 7 nucleotides matching TRBD2. The CDR3 runs 14 residues. Trimming at V came to 0 bases and at J to 5 bases, leaving 2 bases not matched to a gene. Germline loops: CDR1 SGHNT, CDR2 YYREEE (reference sequence). CDR3 amino acids: CASSLGTSNNEQFF. In nucleotides, the CDR3 is TGTGCCAGCAGCTTGGGGACTAGTAACAATGAGCAGTTCTTC.

The chain uses TRBV10-1 and TRBJ2-5, with TRBD1 as a possible D gene (6 bases). This CDR3 is 16 amino acids long. V was pared by 4 bases and J by 2 bases, with 17 bases between. Germline CDR1 reads WNHNN; CDR2 reads SYGVQD (reference sequence). CDR3 sequence: CASSGGAGQNQETQYF. Here the CDR3 DNA reads TGCGCCAGCAGTGGAGGCGCCGGACAGAATCAAGAGACCCAGTACTTC.

This chain connects TRBV4-2 to TRBJ1-1; D might be TRBD1 (5 bases). Per germline, CDR1 LGHNA and CDR2 YNFKEQ. The CDR3 covers 15 residues. The V gene lost 1 base and the J gene lost 5 bases, with 14 bases spanning the gap. In DNA, the CDR3 is TGTGCCAGCAGCCAAGGACAGTCCAAGGGGACTGAAGCTTTCTTT. Its protein product is CASSQGQSKGTEAFF.

This chain uses TRBV9 with TRBJ2-1; 9 bases align to TRBD2. The V gene end was trimmed by 4 bases and the J gene end by 2 bases; junction bases not matched to a gene: 13. CDR3 length equals 18 residues. Germline values: CDR1 SGDLS, CDR2 YYNGEE. Here the CDR3 DNA reads TGTGCCAGCAGCTCTGGACTAGCGAGTATACCGGCCTACAATGAGCAGTTCTTC. It translates to CASSSGLASIPAYNEQFF.

The rearrangement links TRBV19 to TRBJ1-1; 8 bases match TRBD1. V lost 7 bases, J lost 0 bases, and 7 bases stayed unmatched. In germline, CDR1 is LNHDA, CDR2 SQIVND (reference sequence). The CDR3 length is 15 residues. The CDR3 sequence is CASKDRATMNTEAFF. The CDR3 region has the DNA TGTGCCAGTAAGGACAGGGCTACCATGAACACTGAAGCTTTCTTT.

The genes are TRBV11-1 and TRBJ1-2, with 9 bases identical to TRBD1. V shed 5 bases, J shed 6 bases, and the junction held 4 bases outside the gene matches. Germline values: CDR1 SGHAT, CDR2 FQDESV (reference sequence). CDR3 length: 13 residues. This CDR3 is CASSPDRGNGYTF. CDR3 sequence (DNA): TGTGCCAGCAGCCCGGACAGGGGAAATGGCTACACCTTC.

The V and J genes are TRBV6-6 and TRBJ1-3, with 8 positions matching TRBD1. The CDR3 has 15 amino acids. V shed 5 bases, J shed 3 bases, and the junction held 6 bases outside the gene matches. Germline-derived CDR1 and CDR2 are MNHNY and SVGAGI (reference sequence). CDR3 residues: CASSPGQGLGNTIYF. CDR3 nucleotides: TGTGCCAGCAGTCCCGGACAGGGCCTTGGAAACACCATATATTTT.

The V gene is TRBV7-8, the J gene TRBJ1-2; 7 bases agree with TRBD1. Losses at the gene ends were 3 bases for V and 6 bases for J; bases not matched to a gene: 4. Germline CDR1 is SGHVS and CDR2 is FQNEAQ. The CDR3 totals 13 residues. The CDR3: CASSLATGNGYTF. CDR3 coding DNA: TGTGCCAGCAGCTTGGCGACAGGGAATGGCTACACCTTC.

V gene TRBV18 combines with J gene TRBJ2-1, with D possibly TRBD2 on 5 matching bases. The V and J ends lost 6 bases and 8 bases respectively, with 5 bases between them. CDR3 length: 10 amino acids. Germline V gene sequence: CDR1 KGHSH, CDR2 LQKENI. The CDR3, as DNA: TGTGCCAGCTCCGGGGATGAGCAGTTCTTC. Translating it yields CASSGDEQFF.

J is TRBJ2-7 and V is TRBV19; 12 bases map to TRBD2. This CDR3 comprises 16 residues. The V gene end was trimmed by 6 bases and the J gene end by 4 bases; junction bases not matched to a gene: 10. From germline, CDR1 is LNHDA and CDR2 SQIVND (reference sequence). The CDR3 loop reads CASSVSASGRGYEQYF. The CDR3 bases are TGTGCCAGTAGCGTCTCCGCTAGCGGGAGGGGATACGAGCAGTACTTC.

The chain is built from TRBV6-5 and TRBJ1-1; the D gene is possibly TRBD1 (5 bases). The CDR3 covers 14 residues. Germline CDR1 and CDR2: MNHEY and SVGAGI. V lost 2 bases to trimming and J lost 5 bases, with 12 bases between them. The CDR3 spells CASSYRGRETEAFF. Written as DNA, the CDR3 is TGTGCCAGCAGTTACCGGGGGAGGGAAACTGAAGCTTTCTTT.

The DNA for the CDR3 is TGCGCCAGCAGCCAAGATGCGGGAGCAACTAATGAAAAACTGTTTTTT. Residues: CASSQDAGATNEKLFF. This rearrangement joins TRBV4-3 to TRBJ1-4; D remains unclear. Looked up from germline, CDR1 is LGHNA and CDR2 is YSLEER. This CDR3 contains 16 residues. V lost 0 bases and J 0 bases, leaving 8 bases between the germline ends.

The chain couples TRBV5-1 to TRBJ2-7; 10 positions agree with TRBD2. Germline CDR1 is SGHRS and CDR2 is YFSETQ. The CDR3 spans 15 residues. The V and J ends lost 4 bases and 2 bases, in that order; junction bases with no gene match: 6. Here the CDR3 reads CASSALAGETYEQYF. The CDR3 DNA follows: TGCGCCAGCAGCGCCCTAGCGGGAGAAACCTACGAGCAGTACTTC.